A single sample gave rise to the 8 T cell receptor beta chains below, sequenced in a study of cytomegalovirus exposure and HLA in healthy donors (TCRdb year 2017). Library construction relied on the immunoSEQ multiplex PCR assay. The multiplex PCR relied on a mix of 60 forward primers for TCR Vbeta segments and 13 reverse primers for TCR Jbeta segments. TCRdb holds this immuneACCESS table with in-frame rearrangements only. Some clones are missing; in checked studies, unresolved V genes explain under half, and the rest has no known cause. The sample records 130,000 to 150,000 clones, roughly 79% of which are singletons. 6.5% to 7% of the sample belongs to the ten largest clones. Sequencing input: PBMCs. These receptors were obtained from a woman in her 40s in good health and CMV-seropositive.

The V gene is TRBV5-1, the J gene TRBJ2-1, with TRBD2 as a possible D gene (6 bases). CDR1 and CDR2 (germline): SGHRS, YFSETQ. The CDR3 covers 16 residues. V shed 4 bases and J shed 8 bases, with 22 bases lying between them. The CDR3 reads CASSEKGTGGSDEQFF. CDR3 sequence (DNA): TGCGCCAGCAGCGAGAAAGGGACTGGGGGTAGTGATGAGCAGTTCTTC.

CDR3 sequence (DNA): TGTGCCAGCAGTGGGGACAGGGTTTTAACCGGGGAGCTGTTTTTT. This gives the protein CASSGDRVLTGELFF. This chain connects TRBV5-4 to TRBJ2-2, with 9 bases aligning to TRBD1. Trimming removed 5 bases from V and 5 bases from J; junction bases left unmatched: 7. Germline V gene lookup returns CDR1 SGHNT and CDR2 YYREEE (reference sequence). CDR3 length: 15 amino acids.

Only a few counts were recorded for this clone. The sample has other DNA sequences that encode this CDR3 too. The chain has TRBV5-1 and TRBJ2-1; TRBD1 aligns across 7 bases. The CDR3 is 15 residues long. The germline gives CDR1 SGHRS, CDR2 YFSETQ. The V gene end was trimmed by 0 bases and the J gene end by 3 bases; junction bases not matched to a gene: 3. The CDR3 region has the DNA TGCGCCAGCAGCTTGGACAGGGGTAACTACAATGAGCAGTTCTTC. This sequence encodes CASSLDRGNYNEQFF.

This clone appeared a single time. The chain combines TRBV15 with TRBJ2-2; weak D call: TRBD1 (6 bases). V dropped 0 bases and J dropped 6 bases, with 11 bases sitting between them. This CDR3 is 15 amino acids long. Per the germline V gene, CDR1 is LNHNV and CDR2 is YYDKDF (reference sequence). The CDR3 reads CATSRDLQGPGELFF. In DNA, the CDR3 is TGTGCCACCAGCAGAGATTTACAGGGCCCCGGGGAGCTGTTTTTT. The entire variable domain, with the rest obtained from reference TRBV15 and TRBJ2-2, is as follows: DAMVIQNPRYQVTQFGKPVTLSCSQTLNHNVMYWYQQKSSQAPKLLFHYYDKDFNNEADTPDNFQSRRPNTSFCFLDIRSPGLGDTAMYLCATSRDLQGPGELFFGEGSRLTVL.

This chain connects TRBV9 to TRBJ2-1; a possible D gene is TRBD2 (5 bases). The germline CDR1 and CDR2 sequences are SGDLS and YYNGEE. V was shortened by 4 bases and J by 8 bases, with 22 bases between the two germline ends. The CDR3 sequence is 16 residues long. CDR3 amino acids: CASSPYSGASGDEQFF. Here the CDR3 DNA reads TGTGCCAGCAGCCCATACAGCGGAGCCTCTGGGGATGAGCAGTTCTTC.

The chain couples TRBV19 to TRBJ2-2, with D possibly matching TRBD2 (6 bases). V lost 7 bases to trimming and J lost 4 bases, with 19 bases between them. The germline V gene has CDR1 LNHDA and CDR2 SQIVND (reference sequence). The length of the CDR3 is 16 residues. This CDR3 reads CASTTGTGGVTGELFF. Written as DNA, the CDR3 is TGTGCCAGTACGACCGGGACCGGGGGAGTCACCGGGGAGCTGTTTTTT.

The CDR3: CASSQDPSAYEQYF. In nucleotides, the CDR3 is TGTGCCAGCAGCCAAGATCCTAGCGCTTACGAGCAGTACTTC. The rearrangement links TRBV4-2 to TRBJ2-7; a possible D gene is TRBD2 (6 bases). From germline, CDR1 is LGHNA and CDR2 YNFKEQ. Trimming took 0 bases from V and 4 from J, leaving 10 bases between them. The CDR3 runs 14 residues.

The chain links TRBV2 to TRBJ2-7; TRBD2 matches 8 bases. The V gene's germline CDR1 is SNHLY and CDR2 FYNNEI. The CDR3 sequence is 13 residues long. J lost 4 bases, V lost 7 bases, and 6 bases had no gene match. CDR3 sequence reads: CASKVGGGYEQYF. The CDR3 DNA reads TGTGCCAGCAAGGTTGGCGGGGGGTACGAGCAGTACTTC.